These 32 T cell receptor beta chains came from one sample sequenced in a study of cytomegalovirus exposure and HLA in healthy donors. Vbeta (60) and Jbeta (13) primers were used in the PCR. Data came from immunoSEQ multiplex PCR; TCRdb stores just in-frame clones and leaves some out. Among about 110,000 clones listed, 65% to 80% were seen once. Material for sequencing was PBMCs. The receptors here all came from a female donor in good health and CMV-seropositive.

The chain couples TRBV11-2 to TRBJ1-1; D perhaps matches TRBD1 (6 bases). Trimming left V 7 bases short and J 0 bases short, with 9 bases between. The CDR3 length is 13 residues. Germline values: CDR1 SGHAT, CDR2 FQNNGV. CDR3 sequence reads: CASTGHLNTEAFF. Here the CDR3 DNA reads TGTGCCAGCACGGGACACCTGAACACTGAAGCTTTCTTT. Filled out from reference TRBV11-2 and TRBJ1-1, the complete variable domain reads EAGVAQSPRYKIIEKRQSVAFWCNPISGHATLYWYQQILGQGPKLLIQFQNNGVVDDSQLPKDRFSAERLKGVDSTLKIQPAKLEDSAVYLCASTGHLNTEAFFGQGTRLTVV.

A single count supports this clone. The J gene is TRBJ2-1, the V gene TRBV7-6; D is uncertain. V gave up 0 bases and J gave up 6 bases, with 9 bases separating them. This CDR3 region has 14 residues. Germline lookup yields CDR1 SGHVS and CDR2 FNYEAQ. In DNA form, the CDR3 reads TGTGCCAGCAGCTTAGCCTCGGCTAGCAATGAGCAGTTCTTC. Translating gives CASSLASASNEQFF. Looking up the rest from reference TRBV7-6 and TRBJ2-1 gives the full variable domain: GAGVSQSPRYKVTKRGQDVALRCDPISGHVSLYWYRQALGQGPEFLTYFNYEAQQDKSGLPNDRFSAERPEGSISTLTIQRTEQRDSAMYRCASSLASASNEQFFGPGTRLTVL.

Concerning this clone itself: The missing conserved phenylalanine or tryptophan at the end of this CDR3 makes a read error likely. V and J are TRBV6-1 and TRBJ1-1, with 9 bases that match TRBD1. Germline V lookup: CDR1 MNHNS, CDR2 SASEGT. The J segment lost 5 bases and the V segment lost 5 bases, leaving 6 bases of the junction unmatched. This CDR3 is 14 amino acids long. DNA of the CDR3: TGTGCCAGCAGTCGTCGACAGGGGGGAACTGAAGCTTTCTGT. Protein sequence: CASSRRQGGTEAFC.

The genes are TRBV6-6 and TRBJ1-1; TRBD1 matches 9 bases. This CDR3 comprises 14 residues. V lost 9 bases and J lost 4; bases outside the gene matches: 9. Germline-derived CDR1 and CDR2 are MNHNY and SVGAGI (reference sequence). CDR3 sequence: CASKSTGGITEAFF. CDR3 nucleotide sequence: TGTGCCAGTAAATCCACAGGGGGCATCACTGAAGCTTTCTTT.

J is TRBJ2-7 and V is TRBV6-1, with a weak D call TRBD2 (6 bases). Trimming stripped 2 bases from V and 0 bases from J, with 14 bases between. Germline values: CDR1 MNHNS, CDR2 SASEGT. CDR3 size: 16 residues. CDR3 sequence (DNA): TGTGCCAGCAGTGAACGTGGAGGGAGGAACTCCTACGAGCAGTACTTC. This translates into CASSERGGRNSYEQYF.

V usage is TRBV5-4 and J usage is TRBJ2-3; 12 bases match TRBD2. V lost 6 bases and J lost 2; bases outside the gene matches: 4. The CDR3 is 15 amino acids. CDR1 is SGHNT and CDR2 is YYREEE in the germline V gene (reference sequence). CDR3 amino acids: CASTTSGGLTDTQYF. In DNA, the CDR3 is TGTGCCAGCACCACTAGCGGGGGGCTCACAGATACGCAGTATTTT.

This rearrangement joins TRBV19 to TRBJ1-1; D is possibly TRBD1 (6 bases). CDR1 LNHDA and CDR2 SQIVND come from the germline V gene (reference sequence). Trimming shortened V by 4 bases and J by 4 bases, and 16 bases separated the two germline ends. The CDR3 loop spans 15 amino acids. As DNA, the CDR3 is TGTGCCAGTAGTACCCGACAGGTGGCGGCCACTGAAGCTTTCTTT. Its translation is CASSTRQVAATEAFF.

A word on this clone: The sample carries other DNA sequences with the same CDR3. V and J are TRBV7-2 and TRBJ1-5; possibly TRBD1 for D (6 bases). CDR1 SGHTA and CDR2 FQGNSA come from the germline V gene. This CDR3 spans 15 amino acids. With 4 bases removed from V and 3 bases from J, the gap between germline ends came to 13 bases. The CDR3 loop reads CASSSSTGYNQPQHF. DNA of the CDR3: TGTGCCAGCAGCTCTTCGACAGGTTACAATCAGCCCCAGCATTTT.

This chain links TRBV5-6 with TRBJ2-5; D is perhaps TRBD1 (6 bases). Trimming removed 4 bases at V and 5 bases at J, with 15 bases between. The CDR3 spans 14 residues. From germline, CDR1 is SGHDT and CDR2 YYEEEE. This CDR3 is CASSTVDSRETQYF. CDR3 sequence (DNA): TGTGCCAGCAGCACCGTGGACAGTAGGGAGACCCAGTACTTC.

The chain is built from TRBV6-5 and TRBJ2-3, with D unresolved. Trimming shortened V by 5 bases and J by 8 bases, and 8 bases separated the two germline ends. The CDR3 runs to 11 residues. The germline V gene encodes CDR1 MNHEY and CDR2 SVGAGI. CDR3 residues: CASSQAGTQYF. Written as DNA, the CDR3 is TGTGCCAGCAGTCAGGCTGGTACGCAGTATTTT.

The chain links TRBV7-6 to TRBJ2-3; a weak D match, TRBD1 (5 bases). Trimming left V 1 base short and J 0 bases short, with 11 bases between. The CDR3 is 16 amino acids. Germline CDR1 and CDR2: SGHVS and FNYEAQ. In nucleotides, the CDR3 is TGTGCCAGCAGCTTAGTGGACACCTCTAGCACAGATACGCAGTATTTT. Translation: CASSLVDTSSTDTQYF.

V usage is TRBV2 and J usage is TRBJ2-5, with 10 bases identical to TRBD2. Germline loops: CDR1 SNHLY, CDR2 FYNNEI. This CDR3 has 15 amino acids. With V trimmed by 6 bases and J by 3 bases, 7 bases remained unmatched. CDR3 sequence: CASSSGLAAKETQYF. The CDR3 nucleotides are TGTGCCAGCAGCTCAGGACTAGCGGCGAAAGAGACCCAGTACTTC.

The chain couples TRBV28 to TRBJ2-2, with 9 bases matching TRBD1. V was pared by 6 bases and J by 3 bases, with 8 bases of the junction left unmatched. The CDR3 contains 16 residues. The V gene's germline CDR1 is MDHEN and CDR2 SYDVKM. The CDR3: CASRLQGAQDTGELFF. The CDR3, as DNA: TGTGCCAGCAGACTACAGGGGGCGCAGGACACCGGGGAGCTGTTTTTT.

The chain is built from TRBV7-8 and TRBJ1-2, with D maybe TRBD1 (6 bases). The ends were cut back, 2 bases at V and 4 bases at J, with 17 bases in the middle. CDR1 and CDR2 (germline): SGHVS, FQNEAQ. CDR3 length: 16 amino acids. The CDR3 is CASSLRQPQGLYGYTF. The CDR3 nucleotides read TGTGCCAGCAGCTTAAGGCAGCCTCAGGGGCTCTATGGCTACACCTTC.

The rearrangement joins TRBV30 to TRBJ1-2; 9 positions match TRBD1. This CDR3 contains 14 residues. Germline loops: CDR1 GTSNPN, CDR2 SVGIG (reference sequence). V was clipped by 5 bases and J by 4 bases; unmatched bases: 8. The CDR3 loop is CAWGTGGQGYGYTF. Here the CDR3 DNA reads TGTGCCTGGGGAACAGGGGGCCAAGGCTATGGCTACACCTTC. The full variable domain, its missing parts supplied by reference TRBV30 and TRBJ1-2, is SQTIHQWPATLVQPVGSPLSLECTVEGTSNPNLYWYRQAAGRGLQLLFYSVGIGQISSEVPQNLSASRPQDRQFILSSKKLLLSDSGFYLCAWGTGGQGYGYTFGSGTRLTVV.

This clone has more than one count but fewer than ten. The V call is TRBV27, the J call TRBJ2-7; TRBD2 aligns across 7 bases. V shed 6 bases and J 2 bases; nucleotides not matched to a gene: 4. Germline-derived CDR1 and CDR2 are MNHEY and SMNVEV (reference sequence). The CDR3 loop spans 13 amino acids. The DNA of the CDR3 is TGTGCCAGCAGCCCCCGGGAGGCCTACGAGCAGTACTTC. It is translated as CASSPREAYEQYF.

The chain recombines TRBV4-3 with TRBJ1-2; possible D gene TRBD1, 6 bases. The CDR3 sequence is 14 residues long. Germline CDR1 is LGHNA and CDR2 is YSLEER. Trimming stripped 0 bases from V and 4 bases from J, with 9 bases between. The CDR3, as DNA: TGCGCCAGCAGCCAAGATGGGGGCAGCTATGGCTACACCTTC. Its protein product is CASSQDGGSYGYTF.

V is TRBV7-8 and J is TRBJ1-1; TRBD1 is a possible D gene (6 bases). The length of the CDR3 is 15 residues. Germline loops: CDR1 SGHVS, CDR2 FQNEAQ. V shed 1 base and J shed 4 bases, with 13 bases lying between them. The CDR3 protein is CASSLDAGVSTEAFF. CDR3 nucleotides: TGTGCCAGCAGCTTAGATGCAGGGGTGAGCACTGAAGCTTTCTTT.

J is TRBJ1-2 and V is TRBV19; no definite D call. Germline CDR1 is LNHDA and CDR2 is SQIVND (reference sequence). The CDR3 runs 15 residues. V gave up 10 bases and J gave up 1 base, with 19 bases separating them. The DNA of the CDR3 is TGTGCCACCTCCCTCGCGCATCTCGGTAACTATGGCTACACCTTC. Its translation: CATSLAHLGNYGYTF. The entire variable domain, with the rest obtained from reference TRBV19 and TRBJ1-2, is as follows: DGGITQSPKYLFRKEGQNVTLSCEQNLNHDAMYWYRQDPGQGLRLIYYSQIVNDFQKGDIAEGYSVSREKKESFPLTVTSAQKNPTAFYLCATSLAHLGNYGYTFGSGTRLTVV.

The chain combines TRBV25-1 with TRBJ2-1; 10 bases are a match to TRBD2. CDR3 length equals 15 residues. The V gene's germline CDR1 is MGHDK and CDR2 SYGVNS. Trimming at V came to 6 bases and at J to 8 bases, leaving 10 bases not matched to a gene. The CDR3 sequence: CASRLGLAVFDEQFF. CDR3 nucleotide sequence: TGTGCCAGCAGATTAGGACTAGCGGTTTTTGATGAGCAGTTCTTC.

This clone was seen once. The gene calls are TRBV27 and TRBJ2-7; D perhaps matches TRBD1 (5 bases). This CDR3 region has 13 residues. The V end was cut by 7 bases, the J end by 0 bases, with 10 bases between. Per the germline V gene, CDR1 is MNHEY and CDR2 is SMNVEV (reference sequence). The CDR3 loop is CASKRQNSYEQYF. As DNA, the CDR3 is TGTGCCAGCAAAAGACAGAACTCCTACGAGCAGTACTTC.

The chain couples TRBV9 to TRBJ1-4; TRBD1 matches 10 bases. CDR1 and CDR2 (germline): SGDLS, YYNGEE. The trim removed 3 bases at V and 8 bases at J, leaving 13 bases unmatched. The CDR3 sequence is 17 residues long. This CDR3 is CASSADSGQGIWEKLFF. The DNA for the CDR3 is TGTGCCAGCAGCGCCGACTCGGGACAGGGGATTTGGGAAAAACTGTTTTTT.

The gene calls are TRBV5-4 and TRBJ2-5; a weak D match, TRBD1 (5 bases). V was pared by 1 base and J by 2 bases, with 18 bases between. The CDR3 totals 17 residues. The V gene's germline CDR1 is SGHNT and CDR2 YYREEE (reference sequence). Here the CDR3 DNA reads TGTGCCAGCAGCTTGTGGGATCGACAGCCTACTCAAGAGACCCAGTACTTC. Amino acids: CASSLWDRQPTQETQYF.

This chain joins TRBV7-3 and TRBJ2-5, with TRBD1 as a possible D gene (5 bases). CDR3 length equals 15 residues. V was pared by 0 bases and J by 4 bases, with 12 bases between. Germline CDR1 reads SGHTA; CDR2 reads FQGTGA. CDR3 residues: CASSLTPGPGETQYF. CDR3 coding DNA: TGTGCCAGCAGCTTAACCCCAGGGCCCGGAGAGACCCAGTACTTC. The whole variable domain, filled in from reference TRBV7-3 and TRBJ2-5, reads GAGVSQTPSNKVTEKGKYVELRCDPISGHTALYWYRQSLGQGPEFLIYFQGTGAADDSGLPNDRFFAVRPEGSVSTLKIQRTERGDSAVYLCASSLTPGPGETQYFGPGTRLLVL.

This clone showed up just once. The rearrangement joins TRBV28 to TRBJ1-5; D gene unclear. V was shortened by 3 bases and J by 6 bases, with 12 bases between the two germline ends. This CDR3 region has 14 residues. Per germline, CDR1 MDHEN and CDR2 SYDVKM. Here the CDR3 reads CASSFQVSAQPQHF. The CDR3 bases are TGTGCCAGCAGTTTTCAGGTATCCGCTCAGCCCCAGCATTTT.

This clone was picked up a small number of times. The chain joins TRBV6-1 to TRBJ2-1; maybe TRBD2 (6 bases). In germline, CDR1 is MNHNS, CDR2 SASEGT. V gave up 0 bases and J gave up 10 bases, with 10 bases separating them. The CDR3 has 13 amino acids. In DNA, the CDR3 is TGTGCCAGCAGTGAAGCTGAGGCGGGAGAGCAGTTCTTC. Its protein is CASSEAEAGEQFF.

This rearrangement joins TRBV15 to TRBJ1-6; D gene ambiguous. CDR1 and CDR2 (germline): LNHNV, YYDKDF (reference sequence). The V and J ends lost 0 bases and 8 bases respectively, with 11 bases between them. The CDR3 runs 15 residues. Written as DNA, the CDR3 is TGTGCCACCAGCAGAGATCAAGCTGGTGATTCACCCCTCCACTTT. The encoded protein is CATSRDQAGDSPLHF.

As concerns this clone: Its ends do not fully match the called genes, so a read error is possible. The chain has TRBV6-6 and TRBJ2-4; a possible D gene is TRBD1 (6 bases). The CDR3 is 13 residues long. The germline CDR1 and CDR2 sequences are MNHNY and SVGAGI (reference sequence). The CDR3, as DNA: TGTGCCAGCAATCTCCAGGCAGGGGCCCCAAGTTTCTTC. Translating gives CASNLQAGAPSFF.

The V gene is TRBV11-2, the J gene TRBJ2-1; 12 bases are shared with TRBD2. J lost 5 bases, V lost 5 bases, and 4 bases had no gene match. Germline V gene sequence: CDR1 SGHAT, CDR2 FQNNGV. The CDR3 consists of 15 residues. The CDR3 sequence: CASSRWTSGDNEQFF. The CDR3 bases are TGTGCCAGCAGCCGCTGGACTAGCGGGGACAATGAGCAGTTCTTC.

CDR3 in amino acids: CASSFTGQGYEQYF. CDR3 nucleotide sequence: TGTGCCAGCAGCTTTACGGGACAGGGATACGAGCAGTACTTC. The chain joins TRBV7-2 to TRBJ2-7; TRBD1 matches at 9 bases. In germline, CDR1 is SGHTA, CDR2 FQGNSA. V gave up 3 bases and J gave up 4 bases; unmatched junction bases: 4. This CDR3 spans 14 amino acids.

Details on this clone: This sample also contains other DNA sequences that code for the same CDR3. The chain combines TRBV2 with TRBJ2-1; 14 nucleotides align to TRBD2. Trimming at V came to 9 bases and at J to 12 bases, leaving 13 bases not matched to a gene. This CDR3 has 15 amino acids. Looked up from germline, CDR1 is SNHLY and CDR2 is FYNNEI. The CDR3 is CASGADSTSGGAQFF. The CDR3 DNA sequence: TGTGCCAGTGGGGCGGACTCGACTAGCGGGGGGGCGCAGTTCTTC. The whole variable domain, remainder taken from reference TRBV2 and TRBJ2-1, is EPEVTQTPSHQVTQMGQEVILRCVPISNHLYFYWYRQILGQKVEFLVSFYNNEISEKSEIFDDQFSVERPDGSNFTLKIRSTKLEDSAMYFCASGADSTSGGAQFFGPGTRLTVL.

The genes are TRBV7-9 and TRBJ1-5; 7 bases match TRBD1. The CDR3 extends over 16 amino acids. Germline CDR1 SEHNR, CDR2 FQNEAQ (reference sequence). J gave up 4 bases and V 3 bases, and 9 bases lay outside the gene matches. In DNA, the CDR3 is TGTGCCAGCAGCTTTGGAAACAGGGGCCGAAATCAGCCCCAGCATTTT. Translation: CASSFGNRGRNQPQHF.